A selection of T cell receptor beta chains follows, all from one sample in a study of blood T cells in healthy people across ages. TCRdb independently ran MiXCR on the 5' RACE reads; one entry per CDR3 protein. The repertoire includes 760,000 or so distinct CDR3 sequences, 20% to 25% of them detected once, and 9.4% sits in the top ten. Separately, the same data were catalogued under a study of T cells of mothers and their children.

Material: blood. All receptors derive from a boy between 10 and 17 years old in good health. CDR3s include the opening cysteine and the closing phenylalanine or tryptophan. The order of the fields is CDR3 length, V gene, J gene, clone size, D gene, CDR3 DNA, CDR3 protein. D genes are given only for firm matches. Size tells how often a clone was seen (once, few, many) or the class of an expanded clone, and some rows leave it out.

>20|TRBV6-1|TRBJ2-6|few|TRBD1
TGTGCCAGCAGCTCTACCCCGAGGACAGGGGGTCTAGCTGGGGCCAACGTCCTGACTTTC
CASSSTPRTGGLAGANVLTF
>16|TRBV28|TRBJ2-4|.|.
TGTGCCAGCAGTTTCCCGATCTTGGGGGCCAAAAACATTCAGTACTTC
CASSFPILGAKNIQYF
>15|TRBV29-1|TRBJ1-1|few|.
TGCAGCCCCCTTTTGGCGGGACCCCAGAACACTGAAGCTTTCTTT
CSPLLAGPQNTEAFF
>16|TRBV5-1|TRBJ2-7|.|TRBD2
TGCGCCAGCAGCCCCCGACTAGCGGGAGTACCGCGTCGAGCGTACTTC
CASSPRLAGVPRRAYF
>15|TRBV11-3|TRBJ1-4|few|TRBD1
TGTGCCAGCAGCAAAGGGACAGCCCCCCTCGAAAAACTGTTTTTT
CASSKGTAPLEKLFF
>14|TRBV20-1|TRBJ2-7|few|TRBD1
TGCAGTGCTACAGATGACAGGGGGGCCTACGAGCAGTACTTC
CSATDDRGAYEQYF
>15|TRBV11-2|TRBJ2-7|.|.
TGTGCCAGCAGCTTTGGAGGTTTTCTCTCCTACGAGCAGTACTTC
CASSFGGFLSYEQYF
>16|TRBV3-1|TRBJ1-5|.|TRBD1
TGTGCCAGCAGCCAGGCACCAGGGGGTGGCAATCAGCCCCAGCATTTT
CASSQAPGGGNQPQHF
>15|TRBV10-3|TRBJ2-5|few|TRBD2
TGTGCCATCAGTGAGCGGCTAGCGGGTGAAGGGACCCAGTACTTC
CAISERLAGEGTQYF
>16|TRBV20-1|TRBJ2-1|.|TRBD2
TGCAGTGCTAGAGATCCCACCGGCGGGAGGGGCAATGAGCAGTTCTTC
CSARDPTGGRGNEQFF
>16|TRBV11-2|TRBJ1-2|.|TRBD1
TGTGCCAGCAGCTTGGACAGGGCTCACTTTAAATATGGCTACACCTTC
CASSLDRAHFKYGYTF
>13|TRBV20-1|TRBJ1-1|.|.
TGCAGTGCTAGCTACGGGGGGCTGGATGAAGCTTTCTTT
CSASYGGLDEAFF
>14|TRBV7-2|TRBJ2-5|few|.
TGTGCCAGCAGCCTCCGGAGGAGGGGAGAGACCCAGTACTTC
CASSLRRRGETQYF
>15|TRBV15|TRBJ2-2|few|.
TGTGCCACCAGCAGAATCAGGGGATACACCGGGGAGCTGTTTTTT
CATSRIRGYTGELFF
>15|TRBV9|TRBJ2-3|.|TRBD2
TGTGCCAGCAGCGTAGTCAGGAGCGGGAGCGATACGCAGTATTTT
CASSVVRSGSDTQYF
>14|TRBV12-3/TRBV12-4|TRBJ2-5|.|TRBD2
TGTGCCAGCAGTCCCCTAGCGGGCGCCTACGAGCACTACTTC
CASSPLAGAYEHYF
>14|TRBV6-1|TRBJ2-7|once|TRBD2
TGTGCCAGCAGTGAGTCGGGGGGGTACTACGAGCAGTACTTC
CASSESGGYYEQYF
>14|TRBV28|TRBJ2-3|.|TRBD2
TGTGCCGGCACCTGGACTAGGGGCACAGATACGCAGTATTTT
CAGTWTRGTDTQYF
>13|TRBV5-1|TRBJ2-2|few|.
TGCGCCAGCCAAACTACGAACACCGGGGAGCTGTTTTTT
CASQTTNTGELFF
>14|TRBV2|TRBJ2-7|.|TRBD2
TGTGCCAGCAGTATGCCCGGGACTACCTACGAGCAGTACTTC
CASSMPGTTYEQYF
>16|TRBV13|TRBJ2-1|.|.
TGTGCCAGCAGCTCCCGGGACACTCCTTTAGGCAATGAGCAGTTCTTC
CASSSRDTPLGNEQFF
>15|TRBV7-2|TRBJ2-1|.|TRBD2
TGTGCCAGCAGCTCTGCGGGGGACTCCTACAATGAGCAGTTCTTC
CASSSAGDSYNEQFF
>16|TRBV7-9|TRBJ2-5|.|TRBD1
TGTGCCAGCAGCTTGGGGACAGGGGGCTCTTTCGAGACCCAGTACTTC
CASSLGTGGSFETQYF
>14|TRBV20-1|TRBJ1-4|.|.
TGCAGTGCTCCCCGACTCCCCCAAAATGAAAAACTGTTTTTT
CSAPRLPQNEKLFF
>17|TRBV11-3|TRBJ2-1|.|TRBD2
TGTGCCAGCAGCTCCATATTTACCGGCGGGGGCTACAATGAGCAGTTCTTC
CASSSIFTGGGYNEQFF
>13|TRBV7-9|TRBJ2-7|many|.
TGTGCCAGCAGCCGTCAGGCTACCTACGAGCAGTACTTC
CASSRQATYEQYF
>16|TRBV5-1|TRBJ2-7|few|TRBD1
TGCGCCAGCAGCTTGGCTCGGGACAGGGTTTCCTACGAGCAGTACTTC
CASSLARDRVSYEQYF
>12|TRBV2|TRBJ2-3|.|.
TGTGCCAGGACTCTCAGCACAGATACGCAGTATTTT
CARTLSTDTQYF
>14|TRBV9|TRBJ1-1|.|.
TGTGCCAGCAGCGCTCAGGGTCCTGACACTGAAGCTTTCTTT
CASSAQGPDTEAFF
>17|TRBV19|TRBJ2-1|.|.
TGTGCCAGTAGTGCCCCCGGAGCGGCAAGCTCCTACAATGAGCAGTTCTTC
CASSAPGAASSYNEQFF
>13|TRBV20-1|TRBJ2-3|.|TRBD2
TGCAGTGCTAGTAGCGGGCGCACAGATACGCAGTATTTT
CSASSGRTDTQYF
>17|TRBV12-3/TRBV12-4|TRBJ2-7|.|TRBD2
TGTGCCAGCAGTTTACCTAGCGGGAAGATCCCTGGCTACGAGCAGTACTTC
CASSLPSGKIPGYEQYF
>14|TRBV6-2/TRBV6-3|TRBJ2-7|.|TRBD1
TGTGCCAGCAGTTACGGGGACAGGGTGTACGAGCAGTACTTC
CASSYGDRVYEQYF
>15|TRBV11-2|TRBJ2-7|.|TRBD2
TGTGCCAGCAGCTTATGGATAGCGGGAGGAGGGGAGCAGTACTTC
CASSLWIAGGGEQYF